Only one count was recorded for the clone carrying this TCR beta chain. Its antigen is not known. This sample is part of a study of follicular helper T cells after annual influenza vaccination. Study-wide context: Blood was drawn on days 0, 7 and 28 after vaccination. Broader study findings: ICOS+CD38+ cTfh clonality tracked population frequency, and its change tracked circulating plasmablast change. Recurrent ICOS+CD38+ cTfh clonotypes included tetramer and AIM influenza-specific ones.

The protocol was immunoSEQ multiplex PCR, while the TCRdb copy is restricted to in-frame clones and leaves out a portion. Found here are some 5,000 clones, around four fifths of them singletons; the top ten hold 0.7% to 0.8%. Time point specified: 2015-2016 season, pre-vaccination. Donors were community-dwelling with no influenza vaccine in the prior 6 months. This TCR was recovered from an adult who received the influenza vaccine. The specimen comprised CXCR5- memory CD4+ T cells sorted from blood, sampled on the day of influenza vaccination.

CDR3 protein: CASSLTRQTTDTQYF. CDR3 nucleotides: TGTGCCAGCAGCTTAACCCGCCAAACCACAGATACGCAGTATTTT. The V gene is TRBV11-3, the J gene TRBJ2-3; D not certain. The CDR3 loop spans 15 amino acids. Germline values: CDR1 SGHNT, CDR2 YENEEA. The V and J ends lost 2 bases and 2 bases respectively, with 11 bases between them. Together with reference TRBV11-3 and TRBJ2-3, the CDR3 gives the full variable domain: EAGVVQSPRYKIIEKKQPVAFWCNPISGHNTLYWYLQNLGQGPELLIRYENEEAVDDSQLPKDRFSAERLKGVDSTLKIQPAELGDSAVYLCASSLTRQTTDTQYFGPGTRLTVL.